Listed below are T cell receptor beta chains from one sample, sequenced in a study of shared clonotypes between healthy human individuals. Using immunoSEQ multiplex PCR, the repertoire was profiled, and TCRdb retains in-frame clones only, with some absent. The sample carries approximately 700,000 clones, 73% recorded once. The material sequenced was memory CD4+ T cells sorted from blood. All receptors derive from a woman in her 30s in good health. The CDR3 runs from the conserved cysteine through the conserved F or W. The order of the fields is D gene, CDR3 length, J gene, clone size, V gene, CDR3 DNA, CDR3 protein. D genes are given only for firm matches. The listing skips clone size in some rows; elsewhere it reads once, few, many or a size class.

TRBD1 13 TRBJ1-2 NA TRBV28 TGTGCCAGCAGTACGGGACAGGGTTGGGGCTACACCTTC CASSTGQGWGYTF
TRBD1 16 TRBJ1-1 NA TRBV5-5 TGTGCCAGCAGCTGGGGACAGGGGACCTCGAACACTGAAGCTTTCTTT CASSWGQGTSNTEAFF
TRBD2 15 TRBJ2-7 once TRBV27 TGTGCCAGCAGGGATGTGACTAGCGGGAGCCACGAGCAGTACTTC CASRDVTSGSHEQYF
TRBD1 17 TRBJ2-7 NA TRBV7-6 TGTGCCAGCAGCTTAGCTCGGCCGGGACAGGGGGCTGGAGAGCAGTACTTC CASSLARPGQGAGEQYF
TRBD1 15 TRBJ1-1 NA TRBV4-1 TGCGCCAGCAGCCCTACCCGACAGGGCAGGGGTGAAGCTTTCTTT CASSPTRQGRGEAFF
NA 14 TRBJ1-1 once TRBV5-1 TGCGCCAGCAGCTTCGCGGCTATGAACACTGAAGCTTTCTTT CASSFAAMNTEAFF
TRBD1 17 TRBJ2-7 NA TRBV7-8 TGTGCCAGCAGCTTAGTCGGCAGGGGGCGAGGAAGGTACGAGCAGTACTTC CASSLVGRGRGRYEQYF
TRBD2 15 TRBJ2-1 NA TRBV27 TGTGCCAGCAGTATAAACCTACTAGCGGCCAATGAGCAGTTCTTC CASSINLLAANEQFF
TRBD2 15 TRBJ2-1 few TRBV28 TGTGCCAGCAGTGCTGGAGGCGGGAGTGAGAATGAGCAGTTCTTC CASSAGGGSENEQFF
TRBD1 14 TRBJ1-1 NA TRBV5-1 TGCGCCAGCAGCCAACCAGGGACAGGCACTGAAGCTTTCTTT CASSQPGTGTEAFF
NA 13 TRBJ2-6 NA TRBV21-1 TGTGCCAGCAGCAGACGGGGGGCCAACGTCCTGACTTTC CASSRRGANVLTF
NA 14 TRBJ1-1 NA TRBV28 TGTGCCAGCAGTTCAGGGGACGCTCGCACTGAAGCTTTCTTT CASSSGDARTEAFF
NA 13 TRBJ2-7 NA TRBV29-1 TGCAGCGTTGAAGATTATACCAGGGAAAATGAGTACTTC CSVEDYTRENEYF
TRBD2 15 TRBJ2-7 NA TRBV19 TGTGCCAGTAGTATACTAGCGGAGGGTTCCTACGAGCAGTACTTC CASSILAEGSYEQYF
TRBD2 17 TRBJ2-7 NA TRBV15 TGTGCCACCAGCGGGGCCCCCGGGACTAGCGCCATCTACGAGCAGTACTTC CATSGAPGTSAIYEQYF
TRBD2 17 TRBJ2-1 few TRBV27 TGTGCCAGCGCGTGGGGGAGCGGGAGGGCCTCCTACAATGAGCAGTTCTTC CASAWGSGRASYNEQFF
TRBD1 15 TRBJ1-5 NA TRBV6-6 TGTGCCAGCAGTTACGGGGGGACAGCTAATCAGCCCCAGCATTTT CASSYGGTANQPQHF
NA 13 TRBJ1-5 NA TRBV19 TGTGCCAGTAGTCCAGGGGTGCGAGGGCCCCAGCATTTT CASSPGVRGPQHF
NA 16 TRBJ1-5 NA TRBV27 TGTGCCAGCAGACGATCGGACGGCTTTAGCAATCAGCCCCAGCATTTT CASRRSDGFSNQPQHF
TRBD2 15 TRBJ2-2 few TRBV2 TGTGCCACAGTTCGGGGGACTAGTGGGACCGGGGAGCTGTTTTTT CATVRGTSGTGELFF
TRBD1 15 TRBJ2-7 NA TRBV27 TGTGCCAGCAGTGATCCGGGACAGGGTCACTACGAGCAGTACTTC CASSDPGQGHYEQYF
TRBD2 15 TRBJ2-7 NA TRBV6-1 TGTGCCAGCAGTCACACAAGCGGGAGCCCATACGAGCAGTACTTC CASSHTSGSPYEQYF
NA 14 TRBJ2-7 NA TRBV7-9 TGTGCCAGCAGCTTCAGGGGGGGAGGGATCGGGCAGTACTTC CASSFRGGGIGQYF
NA 14 TRBJ1-1 NA TRBV18 TGTGCCAGCTCACCTGGTGCAGGGAACACTGAAGCTTTCTTT CASSPGAGNTEAFF
TRBD2 15 TRBJ2-3 NA TRBV27 TGTGCCAGCAGAGCTAGCGGTGCTCCCACAGATACGCAGTATTTT CASRASGAPTDTQYF
TRBD2 14 TRBJ2-3 NA TRBV28 TGTGCCAGCAGCTCCGGACTAGCGGGAAGTACGCAGTATTTT CASSSGLAGSTQYF
NA 16 TRBJ2-7 many TRBV15 TGTGCCACCAGCAGAGATCCTCCGGGGGCGGGCGACGAGCAGTACTTC CATSRDPPGAGDEQYF